This T cell receptor beta chain was identified during a study of beta chain features in type 1 diabetes. Looked up from germline, CDR1 is SGHTA and CDR2 is FQGTGA. Trimming shortened V by 2 bases and J by 2 bases, and 8 bases separated the two germline ends. The CDR3 sequence is 14 residues long. Reverse transcription of all isolated RNA meant that expressed TCRB transcripts were sequenced. Produced via immunoSEQ multiplex PCR; TCRdb's table is partial and in-frame only. Among some 220,000 clones listed, roughly a tenth were seen once. There are a few counts of this clone. The source of this sequence is a man aged 18 to 30 in good health. The chain uses TRBV7-3 and TRBJ2-3; D gene unclear. Sequenced input: central memory CD4+ T cells from blood. CDR3 residues: CASSLWQDTDTQYF. In DNA form, the CDR3 reads TGTGCCAGCAGCTTATGGCAGGACACAGATACGCAGTATTTT.